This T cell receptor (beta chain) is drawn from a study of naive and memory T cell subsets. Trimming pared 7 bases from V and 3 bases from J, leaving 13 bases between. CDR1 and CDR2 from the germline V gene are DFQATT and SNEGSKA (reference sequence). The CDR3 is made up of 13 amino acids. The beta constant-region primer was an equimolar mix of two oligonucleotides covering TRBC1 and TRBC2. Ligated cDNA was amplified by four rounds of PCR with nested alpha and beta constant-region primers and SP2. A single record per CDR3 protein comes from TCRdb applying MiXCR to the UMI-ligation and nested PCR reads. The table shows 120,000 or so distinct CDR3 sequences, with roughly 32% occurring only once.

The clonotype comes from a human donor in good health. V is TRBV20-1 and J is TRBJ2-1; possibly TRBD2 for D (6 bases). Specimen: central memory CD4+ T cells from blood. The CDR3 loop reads CSGGGANYNEQFF. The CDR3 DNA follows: TGCAGTGGTGGCGGGGCAAACTACAATGAGCAGTTCTTC.